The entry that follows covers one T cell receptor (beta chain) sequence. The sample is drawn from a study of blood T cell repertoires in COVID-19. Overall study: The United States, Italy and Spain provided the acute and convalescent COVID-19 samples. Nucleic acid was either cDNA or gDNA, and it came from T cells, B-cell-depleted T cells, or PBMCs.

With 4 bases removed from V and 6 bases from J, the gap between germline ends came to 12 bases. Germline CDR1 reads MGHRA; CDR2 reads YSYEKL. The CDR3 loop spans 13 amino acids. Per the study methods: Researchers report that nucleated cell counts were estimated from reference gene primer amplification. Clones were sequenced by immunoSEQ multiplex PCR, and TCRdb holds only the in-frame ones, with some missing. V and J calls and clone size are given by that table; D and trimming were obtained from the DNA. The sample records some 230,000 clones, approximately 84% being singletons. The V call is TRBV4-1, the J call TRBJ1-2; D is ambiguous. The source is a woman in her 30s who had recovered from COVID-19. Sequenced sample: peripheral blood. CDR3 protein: CASSPQREDGYTF. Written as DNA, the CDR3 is TGCGCCAGCAGCCCCCAACGGGAGGATGGCTACACCTTC.